This TCR beta chain was sequenced in a study of blood T cell repertoires in COVID-19. Study-wide background: Italy, Spain and the United States were the sources of the convalescent and acute COVID-19 samples. T cells, B-cell-depleted T cells, or PBMCs supplied cDNA or gDNA.

From germline, CDR1 is SEHNR and CDR2 FQNEAQ (reference sequence). With V trimmed by 5 bases and J by 9 bases, 14 bases remained unmatched. The CDR3 extends over 16 amino acids. Authors' methods: Nucleated cell number was recorded as an estimate derived from reference gene primer amplification. The data were produced by immunoSEQ multiplex PCR, yet TCRdb's version contains in-frame clones alone and is incomplete. The DNA was the basis for D and trimming; V, J and clone size are from that table. The data contain fewer than 200,000 clones, approximately 84% of them singletons. The V and J genes are TRBV7-9 and TRBJ2-3, with 10 positions matching TRBD2. Source material: peripheral blood. The clonotype originates from a middle-aged man who had recovered from COVID-19. In DNA form, the CDR3 reads TGTGCCAGCAGCAAACGGGAGCGGGAGGGCCGCGGGACGCAGTATTTT. It yields the protein CASSKREREGRGTQYF.